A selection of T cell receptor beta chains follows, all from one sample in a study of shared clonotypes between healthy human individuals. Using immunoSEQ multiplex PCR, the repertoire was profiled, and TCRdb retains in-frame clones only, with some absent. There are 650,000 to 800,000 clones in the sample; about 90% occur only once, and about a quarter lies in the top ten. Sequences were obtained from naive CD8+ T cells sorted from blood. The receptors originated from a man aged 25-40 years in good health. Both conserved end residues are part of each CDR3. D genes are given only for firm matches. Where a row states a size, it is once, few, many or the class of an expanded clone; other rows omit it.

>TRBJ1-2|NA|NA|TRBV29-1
CSVVPNYGYTF
TGCAGCGTTGTACCCAACTATGGCTACACCTTC
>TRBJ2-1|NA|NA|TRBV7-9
CASTPVLVDEQFF
TGTGCCAGCACCCCCGTCCTGGTTGATGAGCAGTTCTTC
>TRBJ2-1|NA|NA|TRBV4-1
CASSQGRNEQFF
TGCGCCAGCAGCCAGGGGCGTAATGAGCAGTTCTTC
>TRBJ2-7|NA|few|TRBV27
CASSLSGPNAYEQYF
TGTGCCAGCAGTTTGTCCGGACCTAATGCCTACGAGCAGTACTTC
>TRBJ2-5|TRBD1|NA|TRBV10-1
CASSEDRGIETQYF
TGCGCCAGCAGTGAGGACAGGGGTATCGAGACCCAGTACTTC
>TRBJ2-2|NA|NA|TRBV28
CASRADTSNTGELFF
TGTGCCAGCAGAGCGGACACATCGAACACCGGGGAGCTGTTTTTT
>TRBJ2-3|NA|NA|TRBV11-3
CASSLSEARDTQYF
TGTGCCAGCAGCTTATCCGAAGCAAGAGATACGCAGTATTTT
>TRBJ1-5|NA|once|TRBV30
CAWSPGPRGEPQHF
TGTGCCTGGAGTCCAGGTCCTCGTGGAGAGCCCCAGCATTTT
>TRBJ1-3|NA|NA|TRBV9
CASSDDQNSGNTIYF
TGTGCCAGCAGCGACGATCAGAACTCTGGAAACACCATATATTTT
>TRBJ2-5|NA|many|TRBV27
CASSLLGPEETQYF
TGTGCCAGCAGTTTATTGGGGCCGGAAGAGACCCAGTACTTC
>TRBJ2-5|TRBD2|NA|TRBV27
CASSIAGGGETQYF
TGTGCCAGCAGTATAGCGGGAGGGGGCGAGACCCAGTACTTC
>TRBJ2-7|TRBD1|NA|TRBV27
CASSLGDRGPHEQYF
TGTGCCAGCAGTTTGGGGGACAGGGGGCCCCACGAGCAGTACTTC
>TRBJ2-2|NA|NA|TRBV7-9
CASTSIAEAITGELFF
TGTGCCAGCACCTCTATAGCGGAGGCCATTACCGGGGAGCTGTTTTTT
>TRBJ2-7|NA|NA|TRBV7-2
CASSFGPLYEQYF
TGTGCCAGCAGCTTTGGACCGCTTTACGAGCAGTACTTC
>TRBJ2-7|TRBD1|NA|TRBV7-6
CASSLDRGGSEQYF
TGTGCCAGCAGCTTAGACAGGGGCGGCTCCGAGCAGTACTTC
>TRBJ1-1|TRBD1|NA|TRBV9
CASSVPGQPAFF
TGTGCCAGCAGCGTTCCGGGACAGCCGGCTTTCTTT
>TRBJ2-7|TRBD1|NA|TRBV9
CASSVNQDRGDYEQYF
TGTGCCAGCAGCGTAAACCAGGACAGGGGTGACTACGAGCAGTACTTC
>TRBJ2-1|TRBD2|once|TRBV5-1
CASSLLGLAVSSYNEQFF
TGCGCCAGCAGCTTACTAGGACTAGCGGTAAGCTCCTACAATGAGCAGTTCTTC
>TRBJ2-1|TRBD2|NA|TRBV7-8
CASSFAGGYNEQFF
TGTGCCAGCAGCTTCGCGGGAGGGTACAATGAGCAGTTCTTC
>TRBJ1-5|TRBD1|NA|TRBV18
CASSPQGAPQPQHF
TGTGCCAGCTCACCACAGGGGGCCCCTCAGCCCCAGCATTTT
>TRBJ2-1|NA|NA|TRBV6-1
CASEGTGIWEQFF
TGTGCCAGCGAGGGCACAGGGATATGGGAGCAGTTCTTC
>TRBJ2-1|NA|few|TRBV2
CASRHTQGFNNEQFF
TGTGCCAGCAGACATACCCAGGGATTTAACAATGAGCAGTTCTTC
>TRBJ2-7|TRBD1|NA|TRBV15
CATMRDRVDYEQYF
TGTGCCACGATGCGCGACAGGGTGGACTACGAGCAGTACTTC
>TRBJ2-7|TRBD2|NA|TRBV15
CATSRDREGSSGRLYF
TGTGCCACCAGCAGAGATCGTGAGGGAAGTAGCGGGAGGCTGTACTTC
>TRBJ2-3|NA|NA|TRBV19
CASSIDLRGDSTDTQYF
TGTGCCAGTAGTATAGACCTCAGGGGTGATAGCACAGATACGCAGTATTTT
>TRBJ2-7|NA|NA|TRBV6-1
CASSTRHTYEQYF
TGTGCCAGCAGTACCAGACACACCTACGAGCAGTACTTC
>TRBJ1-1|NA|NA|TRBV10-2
CASSLVQAEAFF
TGCGCCAGCTCTCTTGTACAGGCTGAAGCTTTCTTT
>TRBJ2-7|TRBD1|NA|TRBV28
CASSLGQGQGSYEQYF
TGTGCCAGCAGTTTGGGGCAGGGACAGGGGTCCTACGAGCAGTACTTC
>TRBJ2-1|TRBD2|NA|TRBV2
CASSEFGTTNEQFF
TGTGCCAGCAGTGAATTCGGGACTACCAATGAGCAGTTCTTC
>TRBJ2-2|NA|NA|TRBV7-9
CASSKENGELFF
TGTGCCAGCAGCAAGGAGAACGGGGAGCTGTTTTTT
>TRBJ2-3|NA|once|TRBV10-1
CASSSGRTTDTQYF
TGCGCCAGCAGCAGCGGGCGGACCACAGATACGCAGTATTTT
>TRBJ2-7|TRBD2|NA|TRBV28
CASSWSGGEQYF
TGTGCCAGCAGCTGGAGCGGGGGCGAGCAGTACTTC
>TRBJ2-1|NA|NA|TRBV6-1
CASSEVRHNEQFF
TGTGCCAGCAGTGAAGTCAGGCATAATGAGCAGTTCTTC
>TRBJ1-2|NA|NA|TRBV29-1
CSVDHYGYTF
TGCAGCGTTGACCACTATGGCTACACCTTC
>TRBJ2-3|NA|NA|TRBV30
CAWSPGAHTDTQYF
TGTGCCTGGAGTCCAGGGGCGCACACAGATACGCAGTATTTT
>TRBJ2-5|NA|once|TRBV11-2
CASSPIRETQYF
TGTGCCAGCAGCCCTATTAGGGAGACCCAGTACTTC
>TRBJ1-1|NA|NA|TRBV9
CASSPTGGGNTEAFF
TGTGCCAGCAGCCCAACGGGGGGAGGAAACACTGAAGCTTTCTTT
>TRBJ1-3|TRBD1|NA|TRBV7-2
CASSSGQGYTGSGNTIYF
TGTGCCAGCAGCTCGGGACAGGGGTATACGGGCTCTGGAAACACCATATATTTT
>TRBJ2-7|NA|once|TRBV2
CASSGTIHLDSLTYEQYF
TGTGCCAGCAGTGGGACCATTCATTTGGACTCGCTCACCTACGAGCAGTACTTC
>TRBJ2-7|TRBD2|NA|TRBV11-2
CASGLTSGDLLDSRQYF
TGTGCCAGCGGATTGACTAGCGGAGATCTTTTGGACTCGCGGCAGTACTTC
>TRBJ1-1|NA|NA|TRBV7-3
CASSPGGNTEAFF
TGTGCCAGCAGCCCCGGGGGGAACACTGAAGCTTTCTTT
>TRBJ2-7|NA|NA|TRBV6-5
CASSYSHRPYEQYF
TGTGCCAGCAGTTACTCCCACAGGCCCTACGAGCAGTACTTC
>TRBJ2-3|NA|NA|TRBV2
CASSEFGVLDTQYF
TGTGCCAGCAGTGAATTTGGGGTCTTAGATACGCAGTATTTT
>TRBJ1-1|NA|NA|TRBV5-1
CASSPWGQNTEAFF
TGCGCCAGCAGCCCGTGGGGGCAGAACACTGAAGCTTTCTTT
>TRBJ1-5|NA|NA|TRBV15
CATIRDRGVKKPQHF
TGTGCCACCATCAGAGATCGAGGTGTTAAAAAGCCCCAGCATTTT
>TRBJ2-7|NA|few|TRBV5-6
CASSRGLEQYF
TGTGCCAGCAGCCGGGGGCTCGAGCAGTACTTC
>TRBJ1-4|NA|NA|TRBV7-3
CASSKTGRTNEKLFF
TGTGCCAGCAGCAAAACAGGGAGAACTAATGAAAAACTGTTTTTT
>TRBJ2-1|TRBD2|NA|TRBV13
CASSPLVASGGSYNEQFF
TGTGCCAGCAGCCCCCTAGTGGCTAGCGGAGGCTCCTACAATGAGCAGTTCTTC
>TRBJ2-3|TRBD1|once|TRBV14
CASSPTGPTDTQYF
TGTGCCAGCAGTCCGACAGGGCCCACAGATACGCAATATTTT
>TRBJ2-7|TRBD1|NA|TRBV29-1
CSVVRQGVSGEQYF
TGCAGCGTTGTCCGACAGGGGGTGTCGGGCGAGCAGTACTTC